Presented here are 5 T cell receptor beta chains from one specimen sequenced in a study of cytomegalovirus exposure and HLA in healthy donors. Vbeta (60) and Jbeta (13) primers were used in the PCR. Clones were read by immunoSEQ multiplex PCR, and TCRdb kept only the in-frame ones, dropping some. The sample holds around 91,000 clones, approximately 64% seen once. Sequenced sample: PBMCs. These TCRs come from a man in his 60s in good health and CMV-seronegative.

This clone was observed a handful of times. The chain employs TRBV6-1 and TRBJ1-3, with D maybe TRBD1 (5 bases). This CDR3 region has 15 residues. V dropped 3 bases and J dropped 4 bases, with 13 bases sitting between them. Germline V CDR1 and CDR2: MNHNS, SASEGT. In DNA form, the CDR3 reads TGTGCCAGCAGTGAGGTAGGGGCATCCGGAAACACCATATATTTT. Its translation: CASSEVGASGNTIYF.

V and J are TRBV6-1 and TRBJ1-2, with D maybe TRBD1 (5 bases). This CDR3 is 14 amino acids long. Per the germline V gene, CDR1 is MNHNS and CDR2 is SASEGT. Trimming took 8 bases from V and 4 from J, leaving 17 bases between them. Here the CDR3 reads CASSSIGQTYGYTF. For the CDR3, the DNA is TGTGCCAGCTCCTCCATCGGACAAACCTATGGCTACACCTTC.

This clone has at least ten counts. The V gene is TRBV5-1, the J gene TRBJ1-3; a weak D match, TRBD1 (5 bases). The length of the CDR3 is 16 residues. The germline CDR1 and CDR2 sequences are SGHRS and YFSETQ. The V gene lost 0 bases and the J gene lost 0 bases, with 10 bases spanning the gap. The CDR3 reads CASSLAVGGSGNTIYF. DNA of the CDR3: TGCGCCAGCAGCTTGGCCGTCGGGGGCTCTGGAAACACCATATATTTT.

V gene TRBV9 combines with J gene TRBJ2-3, with TRBD2 identical over 12 bases. The CDR3 consists of 15 residues. Germline values: CDR1 SGDLS, CDR2 YYNGEE. V gave up 4 bases and J gave up 5 bases; unmatched junction bases: 5. The CDR3 loop is CASSPRLAGEDTQYF. Here the CDR3 DNA reads TGTGCCAGCAGCCCGCGACTAGCGGGGGAAGATACGCAGTATTTT.

This clone turned up a few times. This chain uses TRBV27 with TRBJ1-2; TRBD1 matches 12 bases. Per the germline V gene, CDR1 is MNHEY and CDR2 is SMNVEV (reference sequence). The CDR3 loop spans 15 amino acids. The V segment lost 5 bases and the J segment 3 bases; nucleotides outside the gene matches: 4. CDR3 nucleotides: TGTGCCAGCAGTCCAGGGACAGGGGGCTACTATGGCTACACCTTC. It specifies CASSPGTGGYYGYTF.